What follows are 8 T cell receptor beta chains derived from one specimen sequenced in a study of blood T cell repertoires in COVID-19. Sequenced by immunoSEQ multiplex PCR; TCRdb stores in-frame clones only, minus some. The table includes 80,000 to 90,000 clones, roughly 86% detected once. Sequencing was done on a sample of peripheral blood. The receptors come from a man in his forties or fifties with acute or convalescent COVID-19.

This clone was seen a few times. This chain's CDR3 is CASSKEGNRELSGNQPQHF. The CDR3 bases are TGTGCCAGCAGCAAAGAGGGGAACAGGGAGTTGTCGGGCAATCAGCCCCAGCATTTT. The V call is TRBV21-1, the J call TRBJ1-5; the table assigns TRBD1, which was not confirmed against the DNA. TRBV21-1 is a pseudogene locus. CDR3 length: 19 residues.

This chain uses TRBV5-5 with TRBJ2-7, with a weak D call TRBD2 (6 bases). V lost 5 bases and J lost 2, with 20 bases in between. This CDR3 contains 16 residues. Germline V lookup: CDR1 SGHKS, CDR2 YYEKEE (reference sequence). CDR3 loop: CASSPGWGDGPYEQYF. In nucleotides, the CDR3 is TGTGCCAGCAGTCCTGGATGGGGGGACGGCCCCTACGAGCAGTACTTC.

In its sample, this clone was seen once. The chain joins TRBV9 to TRBJ2-3; 7 bases fit TRBD2. V lost 4 bases to trimming and J lost 4 bases; unmatched junction nucleotides: 6. Per germline, CDR1 SGDLS and CDR2 YYNGEE. The CDR3 contains 14 residues. The CDR3 bases are TGTGCCAGCAGCACCACTAGCGAGGCAGATACGCAGTATTTT. Translating it yields CASSTTSEADTQYF.

This clone was detected only once. The chain couples TRBV4-3 to TRBJ1-5; 7 bases are a match to TRBD1. The CDR3 spans 14 residues. Trimming took 4 bases from V and 1 from J; bases not matched to a gene: 1. Germline CDR1 is LGHNA and CDR2 is YSLEER. Here the CDR3 DNA reads TGCGCCAGCAGCCTCAGGGGGAGCAATCAGCCCCAGCATTTT. Translated: CASSLRGSNQPQHF.

CDR3 loop: CSASSDGRGRETQYF. The CDR3 DNA sequence: TGCAGTGCTAGTTCGGACGGGAGAGGGCGAGAGACCCAGTACTTC. The chain recombines TRBV20-1 with TRBJ2-5, with D possibly TRBD2 on 6 matching bases. The V and J ends lost 3 bases and 4 bases respectively, with 18 bases between them. The germline CDR1 and CDR2 sequences are DFQATT and SNEGSKA (reference sequence). The CDR3 consists of 15 residues.

This clone was seen a single time. This chain connects TRBV2 to TRBJ2-1; 7 bases are a match to TRBD2. Germline values: CDR1 SNHLY, CDR2 FYNNEI. Germline trimming cut 1 base from V and 4 bases from J; bases unmatched to any gene: 7. The CDR3 is 16 amino acids. The CDR3 DNA follows: TGTGCCAGCAGTGAAGGGTACGGAGCGGGGTACAATGAGCAGTTCTTC. Translation gives CASSEGYGAGYNEQFF. The full variable domain, its missing parts supplied by reference TRBV2 and TRBJ2-1, is EPEVTQTPSHQVTQMGQEVILRCVPISNHLYFYWYRQILGQKVEFLVSFYNNEISEKSEIFDDQFSVERPDGSNFTLKIRSTKLEDSAMYFCASSEGYGAGYNEQFFGPGTRLTVL.

The chain carries TRBV19 and TRBJ2-3; 7 positions match TRBD2. With V trimmed by 2 bases and J by 1 base, 6 bases remained unmatched. CDR1 is LNHDA and CDR2 is SQIVND in the germline V gene (reference sequence). The CDR3 has 16 residues. The CDR3 DNA is TGTGCCAGTAGTATAAGTACGGGAGGCCGCACAGATACGCAGTATTTT. This gives the protein CASSISTGGRTDTQYF. Together with reference TRBV19 and TRBJ2-3, the CDR3 gives the full variable domain: DGGITQSPKYLFRKEGQNVTLSCEQNLNHDAMYWYRQDPGQGLRLIYYSQIVNDFQKGDIAEGYSVSREKKESFPLTVTSAQKNPTAFYLCASSISTGGRTDTQYFGPGTRLTVL.

J is TRBJ1-3 and V is TRBV5-1, with D perhaps TRBD1 (5 bases). The CDR3 loop spans 16 amino acids. Trimming pared 0 bases from V and 0 bases from J, leaving 10 bases between. Germline CDR1 and CDR2: SGHRS and YFSETQ. CDR3 nucleotides: TGCGCCAGCAGCTTGGGACAGCTGAGCTCTGGAAACACCATATATTTT. Protein sequence: CASSLGQLSSGNTIYF. Looking up the rest from reference TRBV5-1 and TRBJ1-3 gives the full variable domain: KAGVTQTPRYLIKTRGQQVTLSCSPISGHRSVSWYQQTPGQGLQFLFEYFSETQRNKGNFPGRFSGRQFSNSRSEMNVSTLELGDSALYLCASSLGQLSSGNTIYFGEGSWLTVV.